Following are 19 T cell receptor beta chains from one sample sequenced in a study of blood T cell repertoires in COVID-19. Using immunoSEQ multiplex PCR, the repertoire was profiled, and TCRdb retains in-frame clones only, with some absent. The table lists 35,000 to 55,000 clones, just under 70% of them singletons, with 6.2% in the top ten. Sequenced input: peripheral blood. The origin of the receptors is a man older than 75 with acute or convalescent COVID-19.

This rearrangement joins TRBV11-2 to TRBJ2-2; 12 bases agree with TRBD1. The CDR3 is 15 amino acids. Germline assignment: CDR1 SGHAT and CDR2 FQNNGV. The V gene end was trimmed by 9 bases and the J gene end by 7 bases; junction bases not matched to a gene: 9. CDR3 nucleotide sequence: TGTGCCAGTTCGGGACAGGGGGCGAGTGGCGGGGAGCTGTTTTTT. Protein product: CASSGQGASGGELFF.

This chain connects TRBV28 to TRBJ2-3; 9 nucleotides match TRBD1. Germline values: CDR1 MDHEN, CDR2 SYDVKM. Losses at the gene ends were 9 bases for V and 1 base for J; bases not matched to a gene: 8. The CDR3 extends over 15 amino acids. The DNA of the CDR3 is TGTGCCAGTTATTCACAGGGGGCGGGCACAGATACGCAGTATTTT. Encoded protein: CASYSQGAGTDTQYF.

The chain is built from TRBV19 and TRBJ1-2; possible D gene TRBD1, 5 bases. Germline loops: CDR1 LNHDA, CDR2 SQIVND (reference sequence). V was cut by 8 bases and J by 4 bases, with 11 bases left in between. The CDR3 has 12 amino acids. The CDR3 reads CASSGRGYGYTF. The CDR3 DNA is TGTGCCAGTTCAGGGCGGGGCTATGGCTACACCTTC.

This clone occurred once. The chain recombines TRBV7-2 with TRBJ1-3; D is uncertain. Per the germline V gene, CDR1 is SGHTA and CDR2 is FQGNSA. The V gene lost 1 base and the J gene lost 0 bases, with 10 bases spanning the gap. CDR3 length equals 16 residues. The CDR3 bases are TGTGCCAGCAGCTTAGGTTTCCGCTACTCTGGAAACACCATATATTTT. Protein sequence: CASSLGFRYSGNTIYF. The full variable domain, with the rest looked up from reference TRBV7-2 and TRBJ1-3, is GAGVSQSPSNKVTEKGKDVELRCDPISGHTALYWYRQSLGQGLEFLIYFQGNSAPDKSGLPSDRFSAERTGGSVSTLTIQRTQQEDSAVYLCASSLGFRYSGNTIYFGEGSWLTVV.

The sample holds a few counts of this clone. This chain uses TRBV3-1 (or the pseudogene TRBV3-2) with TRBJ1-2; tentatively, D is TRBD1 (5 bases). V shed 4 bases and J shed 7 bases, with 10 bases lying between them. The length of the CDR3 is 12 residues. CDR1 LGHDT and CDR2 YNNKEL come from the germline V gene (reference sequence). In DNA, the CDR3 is TGTGCCAGCAGCCTAGCCGGGGGTGGCTACACCTTC. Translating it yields CASSLAGGGYTF.

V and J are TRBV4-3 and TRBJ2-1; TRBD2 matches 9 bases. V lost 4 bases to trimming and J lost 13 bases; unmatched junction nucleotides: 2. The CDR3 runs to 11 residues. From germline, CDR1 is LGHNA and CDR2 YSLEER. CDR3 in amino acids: CASSRGTSQFF. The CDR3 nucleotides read TGCGCCAGCAGCCGTGGGACTAGCCAGTTCTTC.

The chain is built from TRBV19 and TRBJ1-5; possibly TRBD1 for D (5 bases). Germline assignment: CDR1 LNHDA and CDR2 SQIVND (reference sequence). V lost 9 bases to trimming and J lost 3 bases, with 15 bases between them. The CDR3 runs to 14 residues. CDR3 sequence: CASTDIFLNQPQHF. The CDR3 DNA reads TGTGCCAGCACGGACATCTTTCTCAATCAGCCCCAGCATTTT. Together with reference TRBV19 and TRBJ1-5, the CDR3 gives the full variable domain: DGGITQSPKYLFRKEGQNVTLSCEQNLNHDAMYWYRQDPGQGLRLIYYSQIVNDFQKGDIAEGYSVSREKKESFPLTVTSAQKNPTAFYLCASTDIFLNQPQHFGDGTRLSIL.

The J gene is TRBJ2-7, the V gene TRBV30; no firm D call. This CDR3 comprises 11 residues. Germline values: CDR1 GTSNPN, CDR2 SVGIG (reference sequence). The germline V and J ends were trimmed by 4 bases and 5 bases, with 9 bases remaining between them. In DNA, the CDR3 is TGTGCCTGGACTACGTACCACGAGCAGTACTTC. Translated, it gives CAWTTYHEQYF. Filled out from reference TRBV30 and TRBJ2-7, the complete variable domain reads SQTIHQWPATLVQPVGSPLSLECTVEGTSNPNLYWYRQAAGRGLQLLFYSVGIGQISSEVPQNLSASRPQDRQFILSSKKLLLSDSGFYLCAWTTYHEQYFGPGTRLTVT.

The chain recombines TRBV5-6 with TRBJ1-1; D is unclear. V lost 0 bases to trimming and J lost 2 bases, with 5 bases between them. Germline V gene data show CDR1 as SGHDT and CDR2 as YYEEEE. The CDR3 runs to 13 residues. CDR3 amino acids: CASSLGSNTEAFF. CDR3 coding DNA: TGTGCCAGCAGCTTGGGTAGTAACACTGAAGCTTTCTTT.

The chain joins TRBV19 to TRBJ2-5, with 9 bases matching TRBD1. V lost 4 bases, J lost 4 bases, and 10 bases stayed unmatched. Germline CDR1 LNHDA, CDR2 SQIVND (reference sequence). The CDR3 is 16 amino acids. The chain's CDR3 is CASSTLMGQGRETQYF. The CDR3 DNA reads TGTGCCAGTAGTACGCTAATGGGACAGGGAAGAGAGACCCAGTACTTC.

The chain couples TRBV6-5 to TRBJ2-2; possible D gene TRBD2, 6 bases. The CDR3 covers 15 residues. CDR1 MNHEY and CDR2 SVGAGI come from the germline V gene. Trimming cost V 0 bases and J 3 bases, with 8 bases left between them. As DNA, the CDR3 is TGTGCCAGCAGTTACTCGGCGGGATACACCGGGGAGCTGTTTTTT. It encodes CASSYSAGYTGELFF.

The CDR3 spells CAWSDPRGGRGENQPQHF. The CDR3 DNA sequence: TGTGCCTGGAGTGACCCTAGGGGTGGCAGGGGGGAAAATCAGCCCCAGCATTTT. The chain has TRBV30 and TRBJ1-5; 7 nucleotides match TRBD1. Germline CDR1 GTSNPN, CDR2 SVGIG (reference sequence). This CDR3 is built from 18 residues. V shed 1 base, J shed 4 bases, and the junction held 16 bases outside the gene matches.

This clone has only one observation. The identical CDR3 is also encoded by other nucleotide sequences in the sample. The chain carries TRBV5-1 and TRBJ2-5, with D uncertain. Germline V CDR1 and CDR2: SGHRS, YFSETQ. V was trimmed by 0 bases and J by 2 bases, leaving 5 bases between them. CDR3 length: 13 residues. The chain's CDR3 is CASSLDSQETQYF. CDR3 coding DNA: TGCGCCAGCAGCTTGGACTCTCAAGAGACCCAGTACTTC.

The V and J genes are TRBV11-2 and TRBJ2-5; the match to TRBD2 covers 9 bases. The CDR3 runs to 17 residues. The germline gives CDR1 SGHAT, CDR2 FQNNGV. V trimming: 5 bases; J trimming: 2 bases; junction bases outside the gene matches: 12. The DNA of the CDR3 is TGTGCCAGCAGCCTAGTCATTGGACTAGCGCTTCAAGAGACCCAGTACTTC. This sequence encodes CASSLVIGLALQETQYF.

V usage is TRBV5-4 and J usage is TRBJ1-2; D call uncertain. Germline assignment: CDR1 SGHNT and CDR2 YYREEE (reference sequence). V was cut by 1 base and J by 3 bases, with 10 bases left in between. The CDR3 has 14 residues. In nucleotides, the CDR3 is TGTGCCAGCAGCTTGTTTGGCCAGGACTATGGCTACACCTTC. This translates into CASSLFGQDYGYTF.

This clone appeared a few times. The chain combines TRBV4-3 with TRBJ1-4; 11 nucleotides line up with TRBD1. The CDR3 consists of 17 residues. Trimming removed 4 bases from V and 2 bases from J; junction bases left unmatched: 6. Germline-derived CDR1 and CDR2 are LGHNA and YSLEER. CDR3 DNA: TGCGCCAGCAGCCTAGGACAGGGGGCGCGCACTAATGAAAAACTGTTTTTT. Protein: CASSLGQGARTNEKLFF.

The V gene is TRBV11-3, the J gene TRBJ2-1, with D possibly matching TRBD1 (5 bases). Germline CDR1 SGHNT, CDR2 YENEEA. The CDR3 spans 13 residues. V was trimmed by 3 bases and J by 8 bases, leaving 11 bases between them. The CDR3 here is CASSLLRGDEQFF. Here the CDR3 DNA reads TGTGCCAGCAGCTTGTTAAGGGGTGATGAGCAGTTCTTC.

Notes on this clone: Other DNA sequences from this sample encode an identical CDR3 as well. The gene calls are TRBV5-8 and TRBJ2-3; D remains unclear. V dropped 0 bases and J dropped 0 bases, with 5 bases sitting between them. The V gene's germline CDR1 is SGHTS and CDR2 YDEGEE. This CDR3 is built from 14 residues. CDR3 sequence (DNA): TGTGCCAGCAGCTTGGGGCAGAGCACAGATACGCAGTATTTT. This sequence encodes CASSLGQSTDTQYF.

The CDR3 region is CASSLSRGGANVLTF. The CDR3 DNA reads TGCGCCAGCAGCTTGTCGCGCGGTGGGGCCAACGTCCTGACTTTC. V and J are TRBV5-1 and TRBJ2-6; no definite D call. Germline-derived CDR1 and CDR2 are SGHRS and YFSETQ. The CDR3 runs to 15 residues. Deletions cut 1 base from V and 3 bases from J, with 8 bases between.